This TCR beta chain was retrieved from a study of blood T cell repertoires in COVID-19. In the original processing: The authors estimated nucleated cell counts from reference gene primer amplification. Assay used: immunoSEQ multiplex PCR; TCRdb lists only in-frame clones, some missing. V, J and clone size are taken as reported in that table, and D and trimming were inferred from the DNA itself. The profile shows roughly 52,000 clones, 87% of them singletons. CDR1 and CDR2 from the germline V gene are LNHDA and SQIVND (reference sequence). This CDR3 has 12 residues. Trimming took off 1 base at V and 10 bases at J, with 7 bases between the two ends.

The V gene is TRBV19, the J gene TRBJ1-4, with D uncertain. This clonotype was sampled from a man in his forties or fifties with acute or convalescent COVID-19. Input material: peripheral blood. The CDR3 bases are TGTGCCAGTAGTATAGGTATCGGAAAACTGTTTTTT. Protein sequence: CASSIGIGKLFF.